Below are 15 T cell receptor beta chains sequenced from a single sample in a study of control samples from healthy donors and cancer patients. Produced via immunoSEQ multiplex PCR; TCRdb's table is partial and in-frame only. The top ten hold 1.4% of the sample, which has over 150,000 clones, 90% seen once. The specimen was blood. The receptors shown here come from a woman in her 50s in good health.

The V and J genes are TRBV18 and TRBJ1-1, with 7 nucleotides matching TRBD1. The CDR3 has 12 amino acids. Trimming removed 5 bases from V and 8 bases from J; junction bases left unmatched: 5. CDR1 is KGHSH and CDR2 is LQKENI in the germline V gene. For the CDR3, the DNA is TGTGCCAGCTCATCAGGGGGAGCGGAAGCTTTCTTT. Amino acids: CASSSGGAEAFF.

The chain has TRBV4-1 and TRBJ1-4, with 8 bases fitting TRBD1. Per the germline V gene, CDR1 is MGHRA and CDR2 is YSYEKL. There are 14 residues in the CDR3. The J segment lost 7 bases and the V segment lost 2 bases, leaving 3 bases of the junction unmatched. The CDR3 spells CASSQQGAGEKLFF. Written as DNA, the CDR3 is TGCGCCAGCAGCCAACAGGGGGCAGGTGAAAAACTGTTTTTT.

This chain links TRBV19 with TRBJ1-2, with D hard to call. V gave up 5 bases and J gave up 3 bases, with 10 bases separating them. The CDR3 loop spans 13 amino acids. Germline lookup yields CDR1 LNHDA and CDR2 SQIVND (reference sequence). In nucleotides, the CDR3 is TGTGCCAGTAGTGAGGTGGGAGACTATGGCTACACCTTC. This gives the protein CASSEVGDYGYTF.

The V call is TRBV5-1, the J call TRBJ2-3, with TRBD2 matching 11 bases. The ends lost 4 bases at V and 5 bases at J; junction bases unmatched: 9. This CDR3 has 16 amino acids. Germline loops: CDR1 SGHRS, CDR2 YFSETQ. The CDR3 DNA is TGCGCCAGCAGCCCAGTAGCGGGGGGGATTGGAGATACGCAGTATTTT. Its protein is CASSPVAGGIGDTQYF.

The CDR3 here is CASSYFPDQRGYTF. As DNA, the CDR3 is TGTGCCAGCAGTTACTTCCCGGATCAGCGGGGCTACACCTTC. The chain uses TRBV6-2 or TRBV6-3 and TRBJ1-2; no clear D gene. This CDR3 comprises 14 residues. V was pared by 1 base and J by 8 bases, with 14 bases between. In germline, CDR1 is MNHEY, CDR2 SVGEGT.

This sequence joins TRBV7-9 and TRBJ1-1; D might be TRBD1 (6 bases). CDR3 length: 17 amino acids. Deletions cut 7 bases from V and 1 base from J, with 22 bases between. Germline V gene sequence: CDR1 SEHNR, CDR2 FQNEAQ (reference sequence). CDR3 loop: CASTLSSRDKRNTEAFF. The DNA of the CDR3 is TGTGCCAGCACCCTCTCTTCCCGGGACAAGCGGAACACTGAAGCTTTCTTT.

The chain recombines TRBV7-2 with TRBJ1-1; D gene ambiguous. The V gene lost 5 bases and the J gene lost 2 bases, with 6 bases spanning the gap. The CDR3 has 12 amino acids. CDR1 and CDR2 from the germline V gene are SGHTA and FQGNSA. The CDR3 spells CASSHTNTEAFF. CDR3 DNA: TGTGCCAGCAGCCATACAAACACTGAAGCTTTCTTT.

The chain links TRBV6-5 to TRBJ1-2; D not certain. Between the trimmed V and J ends, which lost 7 bases and 3 bases, there was a span of 9 bases. CDR3 length: 12 amino acids. CDR1 and CDR2 from the germline V gene are MNHEY and SVGAGI. CDR3 in amino acids: CASTSPDYGYTF. As DNA, the CDR3 is TGTGCCAGCACCTCCCCAGACTATGGCTACACCTTC.

This clone was counted many times. The chain joins TRBV9 to TRBJ1-1, with 9 bases matching TRBD1. Germline CDR1 SGDLS, CDR2 YYNGEE. This CDR3 has 17 residues. V trimming: 4 bases; J trimming: 7 bases; junction bases outside the gene matches: 17. CDR3 bases: TGTGCCAGCAGCTCCAGTCGACAGGGGGAAGGCCCCGATGAAGCTTTCTTT. Amino acid sequence: CASSSSRQGEGPDEAFF. The whole variable domain, remainder taken from reference TRBV9 and TRBJ1-1, is DSGVTQTPKHLITATGQRVTLRCSPRSGDLSVYWYQQSLDQGLQFLIQYYNGEERAKGNILERFSAQQFPDLHSELNLSSLELGDSALYFCASSSSRQGEGPDEAFFGQGTRLTVV.

This clone occurred once. The junction differs from germline at one of its ends, possibly a read error. CDR3 bases: TGTGCCAGCAGCCCGGGATGGAGAGAGGCCCAGTACTTC. This encodes CASSPGWREAQYF. J is TRBJ2-5 and V is TRBV3-1 (or the pseudogene TRBV3-2); the D gene is possibly TRBD2 (5 bases). Germline CDR1 is LGHDT and CDR2 is YNNKEL (reference sequence). The CDR3 covers 13 residues.

V is TRBV27 and J is TRBJ2-1; D not certain. Germline V gene data show CDR1 as MNHEY and CDR2 as SMNVEV (reference sequence). The ends were cut back, 6 bases at V and 2 bases at J, with 8 bases in the middle. This CDR3 contains 13 residues. The CDR3 region has the DNA TGTGCCAGCAGAAAAGGGACCTACAATGAGCAGTTCTTC. Translation gives CASRKGTYNEQFF.

This chain connects TRBV5-1 to TRBJ2-2; D remains unclear. V was clipped by 0 bases and J by 8 bases, with 8 bases between them. The CDR3 length is 13 residues. Germline-derived CDR1 and CDR2 are SGHRS and YFSETQ. The CDR3 protein is CASSLASGGELFF. In DNA form, the CDR3 reads TGCGCCAGCAGCTTGGCCTCAGGTGGGGAGCTGTTTTTT.

V is TRBV7-8 and J is TRBJ2-2; D uncertain. The CDR3 totals 16 residues. CDR1 and CDR2 from the germline V gene are SGHVS and FQNEAQ. V was trimmed by 1 base and J by 6 bases, leaving 15 bases between them. This CDR3 reads CASSLGRRWGPGELFF. CDR3 in DNA: TGTGCCAGCAGCTTAGGACGTAGATGGGGTCCCGGGGAGCTGTTTTTT.

DNA of the CDR3: TGTGCCAGCAGAGGTAGCGGGTCCTACGAGCAGTACTTC. As protein: CASRGSGSYEQYF. The rearrangement joins TRBV12-3 or TRBV12-4 to TRBJ2-7, with 7 bases aligning to TRBD2. The CDR3 totals 13 residues. Trimming took 6 bases from V and 1 from J; bases not matched to a gene: 3.

V gene TRBV7-2 combines with J gene TRBJ2-6; D may be TRBD1 (6 bases). Germline CDR1 is SGHTA and CDR2 is FQGNSA. The CDR3 loop spans 17 amino acids. V was trimmed by 6 bases and J by 0 bases, leaving 15 bases between them. The CDR3 region is CASSFGQSSSGANVLTF. The CDR3 DNA follows: TGTGCCAGCAGTTTCGGACAGTCCTCCTCTGGGGCCAACGTCCTGACTTTC.